Listed below are T cell receptor beta chains from one sample, sequenced in a study of technical replicates of blood from several donors. The data were produced by immunoSEQ multiplex PCR, yet TCRdb's version contains in-frame clones alone and is incomplete. This sample has roughly 90,000 clones, with roughly 94% found just once. Sequences were obtained from T cells isolated from PBMCs. Receptors originate from a human donor in good health. The CDR3 runs from the conserved cysteine through the conserved F or W. The order of the fields is V gene, D gene, J gene, clone size, CDR3 protein, CDR3 DNA. A D gene is named only where the DNA matches it firmly. Only some rows state a clone size, as once, few, many or a class for expanded clones.

TRBV10-3	TRBD1	TRBJ1-3	once	CAITGTGGNTIYF	TGTGCCATAACCGGGACAGGGGGAAACACCATATATTTT
TRBV19	TRBD1	TRBJ1-2	-	CASSIGGQGRGYTF	TGTGCCAGTAGTATAGGGGGACAGGGTCGTGGCTACACCTTC
TRBV6-5	TRBD1	TRBJ1-5	-	CASSPGTGNQPQHF	TGTGCCAGCAGTCCCGGGACAGGCAATCAGCCCCAGCATTTT
TRBV7-8	-	TRBJ1-5	-	CASSFQANPSNQPQHF	TGTGCCAGCAGCTTTCAGGCGAATCCTAGCAATCAGCCCCAGCATTTT
TRBV5-1	-	TRBJ1-4	-	CASSLAASEKLFF	TGCGCCAGCAGCTTGGCCGCTAGCGAAAAACTGTTTTTT
TRBV5-4	TRBD2	TRBJ2-7	-	CASSLTSGSPYEQYF	TGTGCCAGCAGCTTGACTAGCGGGAGTCCGTACGAGCAGTACTTC
TRBV11-1	TRBD2	TRBJ2-1	-	CASSSSGGLTYNEQFF	TGTGCCAGCAGCTCTAGCGGGGGGTTGACCTACAATGAGCAGTTCTTC
TRBV28	-	TRBJ2-2	few	CASSSPKSLAGAGELFF	TGTGCCAGCAGTTCCCCAAAGTCGTTGGCAGGGGCCGGGGAGCTGTTTTTT
TRBV14	-	TRBJ1-2	few	CASSQAQGNYGYTF	TGTGCCAGCAGCCAAGCACAGGGTAACTATGGCTACACCTTC
TRBV4-2	-	TRBJ2-5	-	CASSQVGAQETQYF	TGTGCCAGCAGCCAAGTAGGGGCACAAGAGACCCAGTACTTC
TRBV19	-	TRBJ1-1	-	CASSIVKGGRIVGNTEAFF	TGTGCCAGTAGTATAGTGAAAGGGGGAAGGATAGTGGGGAACACTGAAGCTTTCTTT
TRBV5-4	TRBD1	TRBJ1-2	once	CASSFDRVNYGYTF	TGTGCCAGCAGCTTTGACAGGGTCAACTATGGCTACACCTTC
TRBV7-9	-	TRBJ2-1	-	CASSEVALLGNEQFF	TGTGCCAGCAGTGAAGTGGCTCTACTAGGGAATGAGCAGTTCTTC
TRBV10-1	-	TRBJ1-1	-	CASSITLNTEAFF	TGCGCCAGCAGTATTACTTTGAACACTGAAGCTTTCTTT
TRBV7-3	TRBD1	TRBJ2-1	-	CASSLLPGQGYNEQFF	TGTGCCAGCAGCCTCCTACCGGGACAGGGGTACAATGAGCAGTTCTTC
TRBV30	TRBD1	TRBJ1-1	-	CAWKPGGNTEAFF	TGTGCCTGGAAACCAGGGGGGAACACTGAAGCTTTCTTT
TRBV7-9	-	TRBJ2-7	-	CASSLALGGQISYEQYF	TGTGCCAGCAGCTTAGCGCTGGGGGGACAGATCTCCTACGAGCAGTACTTC
TRBV23-1	TRBD1	TRBJ1-3	-	CASVVTGSGNTIYF	TGCGCCAGCGTCGTGACAGGGTCTGGAAACACCATATATTTT
TRBV4-1	-	TRBJ1-1	-	CASSLEDSLNTEAFF	TGCGCCAGCAGCCTAGAGGACAGTCTGAACACTGAAGCTTTCTTT
TRBV19	TRBD1	TRBJ1-2	once	CATEAQGAPGYTF	TGTGCCACGGAGGCCCAGGGGGCGCCTGGCTACACCTTC
TRBV11-2	TRBD1	TRBJ1-1	-	CASSILTGVNTEAFF	TGTGCCAGCAGCATACTGACAGGGGTGAACACTGAAGCTTTCTTT
TRBV28	-	TRBJ2-7	-	CASSFVTYEQYF	TGTGCCAGCAGTTTTGTCACCTACGAGCAGTACTTC
TRBV5-8	TRBD1	TRBJ2-3	once	CASSHKDRWSSGQYF	TGTGCCAGCAGCCATAAGGACAGGTGGTCTTCCGGGCAGTATTTT